A single sample gave rise to the 23 T cell receptor beta chains below, sequenced in a study of CD8 T cells in Susac syndrome. When the RNA was reverse transcribed, random hexamers were used with an input of about 0.45 to 1 ug. TCRdb reanalysed the immunoSEQ multiplex PCR reads using MiXCR and keeps one entry per CDR3 protein. The data show hundreds of thousands of distinct CDR3 sequences, almost 85% seen once. The sequenced material came from CD8+ T cells from PBMCs. These TCRs come from a human donor with multiple sclerosis.

The J gene is TRBJ2-7, the V gene TRBV20-1; 12 bases align to TRBD1. J was trimmed by 7 bases and V by 1 base; bases with no gene match: 14. The CDR3 totals 17 residues. The V gene's germline CDR1 is DFQATT and CDR2 SNEGSKA (reference sequence). In DNA form, the CDR3 reads TGCAGTGCTAGAGGCCTCAGCCCCGGGACAGGGGGCAGAGAGCAGTACTTC. This gives the protein CSARGLSPGTGGREQYF.

This chain links TRBV5-1 with TRBJ1-1; the D is unclear. Trimming pared 7 bases from V and 3 bases from J, leaving 19 bases between. This CDR3 spans 15 amino acids. Germline CDR1 is SGHRS and CDR2 is YFSETQ. CDR3 in amino acids: CASRTFISRDTEAFF. CDR3 DNA sequence: TGCGCCAGCCGAACATTTATTTCCCGCGACACTGAAGCTTTCTTT.

This rearrangement joins TRBV4-1 to TRBJ2-1, with TRBD2 identical over 8 bases. Trimming took 3 bases from V and 7 from J; bases not matched to a gene: 5. Germline V gene data show CDR1 as MGHRA and CDR2 as YSYEKL. The CDR3 loop spans 14 amino acids. For the CDR3, the DNA is TGCGCCAGCAGCCACATCGGGACTAGGAATGAGCAGTTCTTC. This sequence encodes CASSHIGTRNEQFF.

This chain links TRBV6-2 or TRBV6-3 with TRBJ2-1; 12 bases fit TRBD2. There are 14 residues in the CDR3. Germline assignment: CDR1 MNHEY and CDR2 SVGEGT. Germline trimming cut 5 bases from V and 8 bases from J; bases unmatched to any gene: 4. CDR3 loop: CASSLAGGPDEQFF. In DNA form, the CDR3 reads TGTGCCAGCAGTCTAGCGGGAGGGCCGGATGAGCAGTTCTTC.

The CDR3: CASSATSGRWDEQFF. DNA of the CDR3: TGTGCCAGCAGCGCTACTAGCGGGAGATGGGATGAGCAGTTCTTC. The V and J genes are TRBV6-4 and TRBJ2-1, with TRBD2 identical over 11 bases. CDR3 length: 15 amino acids. V was pared by 6 bases and J by 8 bases, with 9 bases of the junction left unmatched. CDR1 and CDR2 from the germline V gene are MRHNA and SNTAGT.

The DNA of the CDR3 is TGTGCCAGCAGTTATCTGACAGGGCAAATTTCCTACAATGAGCAGTTCTTC. Amino acids: CASSYLTGQISYNEQFF. The V gene is TRBV2, the J gene TRBJ2-1; 7 bases agree with TRBD1. With 5 bases clipped from V and 1 base from J, the junction kept 11 bases outside the gene matches. This CDR3 is 17 amino acids long. Germline V gene sequence: CDR1 SNHLY, CDR2 FYNNEI.

The chain combines TRBV20-1 with TRBJ1-2, with D uncertain. The CDR3 extends over 13 amino acids. V was pared by 6 bases and J by 0 bases, with 11 bases between. Germline V CDR1 and CDR2: DFQATT, SNEGSKA (reference sequence). The chain's CDR3 is CSARAPANYGYTF. As DNA, the CDR3 is TGCAGTGCCCGGGCCCCAGCTAACTATGGCTACACCTTC.

J is TRBJ2-7 and V is TRBV27; 7 nucleotides line up with TRBD2. The trim removed 4 bases at V and 4 bases at J, leaving 4 bases unmatched. Germline CDR1 and CDR2: MNHEY and SMNVEV (reference sequence). The CDR3 spans 13 residues. The CDR3 coding sequence is TGTGCCAGCAGTTCGGGGGGACTTTACGAGCAGTACTTC. Encoded protein: CASSSGGLYEQYF.

The rearrangement uses TRBV27 and TRBJ2-7; tentatively, D is TRBD1 (6 bases). This CDR3 has 13 residues. V shed 3 bases and J shed 5 bases, with 11 bases lying between them. Germline CDR1 MNHEY, CDR2 SMNVEV (reference sequence). CDR3 loop: CASSFRTGNEQYF. CDR3 coding DNA: TGTGCCAGCAGTTTTAGAACAGGGAACGAGCAGTACTTC.

V usage is TRBV9 and J usage is TRBJ2-1; D uncertain. The CDR3 length is 12 residues. V was pared by 0 bases and J by 9 bases, with 7 bases between. Germline loops: CDR1 SGDLS, CDR2 YYNGEE. CDR3 in amino acids: CASSVEGGEQFF. The CDR3 DNA sequence: TGTGCCAGCAGCGTAGAAGGTGGTGAGCAGTTCTTC.

The rearrangement links TRBV29-1 to TRBJ2-2; D remains unclear. Germline CDR1 reads SQVTM; CDR2 reads ANQGSEA. Trimming removed 6 bases from V and 3 bases from J, with 11 bases in between. The CDR3 extends over 13 amino acids. CDR3 coding DNA: TGCAGCGTCTACCAGGCCCACACCGGGGAGCTGTTTTTT. It is translated as CSVYQAHTGELFF.

J is TRBJ2-7 and V is TRBV5-6, with unresolved D. V was pared by 2 bases and J by 4 bases, with 16 bases between. The CDR3 contains 15 residues. Looked up from germline, CDR1 is SGHDT and CDR2 is YYEEEE. CDR3 nucleotides: TGTGCCAGCAGCTTCGTTGGGCAGGTCCGATACGAGCAGTACTTC. It encodes CASSFVGQVRYEQYF.

The chain employs TRBV12-3 or TRBV12-4 and TRBJ1-1; weak D call: TRBD1 (5 bases). The germline V and J ends were trimmed by 2 bases and 3 bases, with 7 bases remaining between them. The CDR3 contains 13 residues. The CDR3 region is CASSLLGDTEAFF. The CDR3 nucleotides are TGTGCCAGCAGTTTATTGGGGGACACTGAAGCTTTCTTT.

The V gene is TRBV9, the J gene TRBJ2-1; perhaps TRBD2 as D (6 bases). V dropped 3 bases and J dropped 0 bases, with 10 bases sitting between them. The CDR3 is 15 amino acids. The germline gives CDR1 SGDLS, CDR2 YYNGEE. The CDR3 bases are TGTGCCAGCAGCGGCGACGGGAGCTCCTACAATGAGCAGTTCTTC. It specifies CASSGDGSSYNEQFF.

V usage is TRBV7-8 and J usage is TRBJ2-5; 11 positions agree with TRBD2. Germline V lookup: CDR1 SGHVS, CDR2 FQNEAQ. The CDR3 runs to 15 residues. V shed 6 bases, J shed 3 bases, and the junction held 6 bases outside the gene matches. The CDR3 spells CASSRGLAGKETQYF. The DNA of the CDR3 is TGTGCCAGCAGTCGAGGACTAGCGGGCAAAGAGACCCAGTACTTC.

This rearrangement joins TRBV15 to TRBJ2-1; 11 bases agree with TRBD2. CDR3 length: 15 amino acids. With 5 bases clipped from V and 7 bases from J, the junction kept 7 bases outside the gene matches. Germline CDR1 reads LNHNV; CDR2 reads YYDKDF (reference sequence). The CDR3 here is CATSGLAGGPNEQFF. The CDR3 DNA reads TGTGCCACCAGCGGCTTAGCGGGAGGGCCTAATGAGCAGTTCTTC.

The chain has TRBV4-3 and TRBJ1-5; D is unclear. V was clipped by 0 bases and J by 4 bases, with 10 bases between them. Germline CDR1 reads LGHNA; CDR2 reads YSLEER. This CDR3 comprises 15 residues. CDR3 sequence reads: CASSQDKSWNQPQHF. The CDR3 DNA follows: TGCGCCAGCAGCCAAGATAAATCGTGGAATCAGCCCCAGCATTTT.

The rearrangement joins TRBV10-3 to TRBJ2-7, with D possibly being TRBD2 (5 bases). The CDR3 loop spans 13 amino acids. Germline V gene data show CDR1 as ENHRY and CDR2 as SYGVKD. Trimming took 4 bases from V and 4 from J, leaving 11 bases between them. In DNA form, the CDR3 reads TGTGCCATCAGTGCGGGATCCTCATACGAGCAGTACTTC. Translated: CAISAGSSYEQYF.

This clonotype was counted a few times. The V and J genes are TRBV7-9 and TRBJ1-1; D not resolved. Trimming pared 2 bases from V and 0 bases from J, leaving 7 bases between. The germline V gene has CDR1 SEHNR and CDR2 FQNEAQ (reference sequence). There are 14 residues in the CDR3. The CDR3 region has the DNA TGTGCCAGCAGCTTAAACGGCCTGAACACTGAAGCTTTCTTT. It is translated as CASSLNGLNTEAFF.

The chain carries TRBV20-1 and TRBJ2-3, with TRBD2 as a possible D gene (6 bases). The ends were cut back, 2 bases at V and 2 bases at J, with 8 bases in the middle. The CDR3 totals 13 residues. Germline V gene lookup returns CDR1 DFQATT and CDR2 SNEGSKA (reference sequence). CDR3 DNA: TGCAGTGCTAGACTAGCGAACACAGATACGCAGTATTTT. Encoded protein: CSARLANTDTQYF.

The chain carries TRBV4-3 and TRBJ2-7; TRBD1 is a possible D gene (5 bases). This CDR3 spans 17 amino acids. Germline CDR1 and CDR2: LGHNA and YSLEER. Trimming took off 0 bases at V and 0 bases at J, with 15 bases between the two ends. The CDR3 is CASSQDFSDTFSYEQYF. Written as DNA, the CDR3 is TGCGCCAGCAGCCAAGATTTCTCGGACACTTTCTCCTACGAGCAGTACTTC.

This chain uses TRBV9 with TRBJ1-2; D is perhaps TRBD1 (6 bases). CDR3 size: 14 residues. The V and J ends lost 6 bases and 4 bases respectively, with 16 bases between them. Germline values: CDR1 SGDLS, CDR2 YYNGEE. The CDR3 DNA reads TGTGCCAGCACCGAGCTGGGGGCGAGCTATGGCTACACCTTC. This encodes CASTELGASYGYTF.

This clonotype was found once. The chain combines TRBV28 with TRBJ1-2; a possible D gene is TRBD1 (6 bases). In germline, CDR1 is MDHEN, CDR2 SYDVKM. Trimming left V 6 bases short and J 2 bases short, with 13 bases between. The CDR3 contains 14 residues. CDR3 sequence: CASSLGQYNYGYTF. The CDR3 nucleotides read TGTGCCAGCAGCCTCGGACAGTACAACTATGGCTACACCTTC.